The 13 T cell receptor beta chains reported below all come from one sample, sequenced in a study of blood T cell repertoires in COVID-19. Sequenced by immunoSEQ multiplex PCR; TCRdb stores in-frame clones only, minus some. The repertoire holds around 140,000 clones, with approximately 88% as singletons. Material for sequencing was peripheral blood. The receptors here all came from a man aged 55 to 70 with acute or convalescent COVID-19.

The chain uses TRBV15 and TRBJ2-2; D not resolved. This CDR3 has 15 amino acids. Trimming cost V 3 bases and J 3 bases, with 11 bases left between them. Germline loops: CDR1 LNHNV, CDR2 YYDKDF (reference sequence). This CDR3 is CATSSFRPHTGELFF. The CDR3 region has the DNA TGTGCCACCAGCAGTTTCAGGCCTCACACCGGGGAGCTGTTTTTT.

This CDR3 reads CASSLPTGSDSPLHF. CDR3 DNA sequence: TGTGCCAGCAGTTTACCGACAGGGTCGGATTCACCCCTCCACTTT. The V gene is TRBV28, the J gene TRBJ1-6; 7 bases fit TRBD1. This CDR3 is built from 15 residues. Germline trimming cut 2 bases from V and 8 bases from J; bases unmatched to any gene: 6. CDR1 and CDR2 from the germline V gene are MDHEN and SYDVKM.

As to this clone: This sequence may be a read error, since a much larger clone differs from it by one base. Within the sample, other DNA sequences also encode this same CDR3. The CDR3 coding sequence is TGTGCCAGCAGCTCGCTAGCGGGGGGGCCGGACACCGGGGAGCTGTTTTTT. It specifies CASSSLAGGPDTGELFF. V is TRBV7-2 and J is TRBJ2-2, with 12 positions matching TRBD2. Per germline, CDR1 SGHTA and CDR2 FQGNSA. This CDR3 is 17 amino acids long. V was clipped by 4 bases and J by 3 bases; unmatched bases: 6.

The V call is TRBV7-9, the J call TRBJ1-2; 12 positions agree with TRBD1. V shed 6 bases, J shed 7 bases, and the junction held 9 bases outside the gene matches. The germline V gene has CDR1 SEHNR and CDR2 FQNEAQ (reference sequence). The CDR3 is made up of 15 amino acids. CDR3 in amino acids: CASSSEGQGAGGYTF. The CDR3 DNA sequence: TGTGCCAGCAGTTCCGAGGGACAGGGGGCGGGTGGCTACACCTTC.

V and J are TRBV25-1 and TRBJ2-7, with D possibly TRBD1 on 7 matching bases. CDR3 size: 16 residues. Germline-derived CDR1 and CDR2 are MGHDK and SYGVNS. V was cut by 3 bases and J by 4 bases, with 19 bases left in between. This CDR3 reads CASSDILEGTEYEQYF. DNA of the CDR3: TGTGCCAGCAGTGATATTTTGGAGGGGACAGAATACGAGCAGTACTTC.

The J gene is TRBJ2-5, the V gene TRBV15; the D gene is possibly TRBD1 (5 bases). Between the trimmed V and J ends, which lost 9 bases and 6 bases, there was a span of 17 bases. This CDR3 has 13 residues. Germline V gene data show CDR1 as LNHNV and CDR2 as YYDKDF (reference sequence). The DNA for the CDR3 is TGTGCCACGGAATATCAGGGTGGGCAGACCCAGTACTTC. It encodes CATEYQGGQTQYF. The full variable domain, its missing parts supplied by reference TRBV15 and TRBJ2-5, is DAMVIQNPRYQVTQFGKPVTLSCSQTLNHNVMYWYQQKSSQAPKLLFHYYDKDFNNEADTPDNFQSRRPNTSFCFLDIRSPGLGDTAMYLCATEYQGGQTQYFGPGTRLLVL.

This clone has a single count. V gene TRBV2 combines with J gene TRBJ1-1; the D gene is possibly TRBD1 (5 bases). Germline V CDR1 and CDR2: SNHLY, FYNNEI. V was clipped by 10 bases and J by 1 base, with 13 bases between them. CDR3 length: 13 amino acids. The CDR3 reads CATQETANTEAFF. The CDR3 DNA follows: TGTGCCACCCAAGAGACAGCGAACACTGAAGCTTTCTTT.

This clone was seen a handful of times. The J gene is TRBJ1-5, the V gene TRBV19; no clear D gene. The CDR3 covers 13 residues. V dropped 3 bases and J dropped 7 bases, with 10 bases sitting between them. Per germline, CDR1 LNHDA and CDR2 SQIVND (reference sequence). In nucleotides, the CDR3 is TGTGCCAGTAGTATGCCAGGAAGCCAGCCCCAGCATTTT. Amino acid sequence: CASSMPGSQPQHF.

This chain links TRBV11-1 with TRBJ1-5, with D tentatively TRBD1 (5 bases). V lost 5 bases to trimming and J lost 7 bases, with 15 bases between them. CDR3 size: 14 residues. Germline V gene lookup returns CDR1 SGHAT and CDR2 FQDESV (reference sequence). CDR3 residues: CASSPQGSGQPQHF. CDR3 coding DNA: TGTGCCAGCAGCCCTCAGGGTTCGGGCCAGCCCCAGCATTTT.

This clone was observed a single time. The V and J genes are TRBV25-1 and TRBJ2-7; 7 bases match TRBD1. The ends lost 1 base at V and 2 bases at J; junction bases unmatched: 5. The germline V gene encodes CDR1 MGHDK and CDR2 SYGVNS. The CDR3 covers 15 residues. The DNA of the CDR3 is TGTGCCAGCAGTGAATTGACAGGGACCGCCTACGAGCAGTACTTC. Residues: CASSELTGTAYEQYF.

This clone was seen a single time. The chain has TRBV24-1 and TRBJ2-1; D is ambiguous. CDR1 is KGHDR, CDR2 SFDVKD, per germline. V lost 4 bases and J 9 bases, leaving 9 bases between the germline ends. This CDR3 contains 12 residues. CDR3 region: CATSDSTPEQFF. CDR3 coding DNA: TGTGCCACCAGTGACTCGACTCCTGAGCAGTTCTTC.

This clone was detected only a few times. The V gene is TRBV11-2, the J gene TRBJ1-1; maybe TRBD1 (6 bases). The V gene lost 0 bases and the J gene lost 9 bases, with 11 bases spanning the gap. CDR3 length: 13 amino acids. The germline V gene has CDR1 SGHAT and CDR2 FQNNGV. The chain's CDR3 is CASSLDRGEKAFF. In DNA form, the CDR3 reads TGTGCCAGCAGCTTAGACAGGGGAGAAAAAGCTTTCTTT.

J is TRBJ2-2 and V is TRBV6-1, with D possibly matching TRBD2 (5 bases). This CDR3 is 15 amino acids long. Germline V gene sequence: CDR1 MNHNS, CDR2 SASEGT. Trimming took off 3 bases at V and 3 bases at J, with 11 bases between the two ends. The CDR3 loop reads CASSDGRHYTGELFF. The CDR3 DNA follows: TGTGCCAGCAGTGATGGGAGACACTACACCGGGGAGCTGTTTTTT.